This T cell receptor beta chain originates from a study of graft-versus-host responses after intestinal transplantation. A word on this clone: Its antigen is still unknown.

The protocol was immunoSEQ multiplex PCR, while the TCRdb copy is restricted to in-frame clones and leaves out a portion. The top ten hold 1% to 1.5% of the sample, which has about 110,000 clones, 85% to 95% seen once. This CDR3 comprises 13 residues. CDR1 and CDR2 from the germline V gene are LGHNA and YSLEER. Trimming pared 3 bases from V and 4 bases from J, leaving 6 bases between. This clonotype was obtained from a human donor who was the organ donor for an intestinal transplant. The rearrangement joins TRBV4-3 to TRBJ1-4, with D unresolved. The material sequenced was unstimulated CD8+ T cells sorted from spleen or lymph node cells, taken before transplant. The chain's CDR3 is CASSQTYNEKLFF. CDR3 nucleotides: TGCGCCAGCAGCCAGACCTATAATGAAAAACTGTTTTTT.